This passage covers 16 T cell receptor beta chains from one sample sequenced in a study of blood T cells in healthy people across ages. A second 7 to 11 cycle PCR used barcoded and J-beta primers. MiXCR was run by TCRdb on the 5' RACE reads, yielding one entry per CDR3 protein. The top ten hold around 11% of the sample, which has 1.6 million or so distinct CDR3 sequences, 30% to 40% seen once. The sequencing sample was made of blood. The origin of the receptors is a woman aged 30 to 39 in good health.

The genes are TRBV6-1 and TRBJ2-3; the match to TRBD2 covers 9 bases. Germline CDR1 is MNHNS and CDR2 is SASEGT. With 3 bases clipped from V and 2 bases from J, the junction kept 6 bases outside the gene matches. This CDR3 contains 16 residues. This CDR3 reads CASSDLAGSPTDTQYF. The CDR3 DNA follows: TGTGCCAGCAGTGACCTAGCGGGGAGCCCCACAGATACGCAGTATTTT.

In this sample, this clonotype turned up once. A junction boundary mismatches the germline segment, possibly from a read error. For the CDR3, the DNA is TGTGCCAGCAGCGCGAGGACTAGCGGAACGACTCTGGGGGCCAACGTCCGGACTTTC. Protein product: CASSARTSGTTLGANVRTF. The chain uses TRBV9 and TRBJ2-6; 10 bases fit TRBD2. This CDR3 spans 19 amino acids. Germline values: CDR1 SGDLS, CDR2 YYNGEE.

The gene calls are TRBV24-1 and TRBJ2-2; D ambiguous. The CDR3 sequence is 14 residues long. The germline CDR1 and CDR2 sequences are KGHDR and SFDVKD. V was cut by 1 base and J by 5 bases, with 7 bases left in between. CDR3 in DNA: TGTGCCACCAGTGATTTATCCGGGACCGGGGAGCTGTTTTTT. Translated, it gives CATSDLSGTGELFF.

The rearrangement links TRBV13 to TRBJ1-5; 11 positions match TRBD1. Germline V gene lookup returns CDR1 PRHDT and CDR2 FYEKMQ (reference sequence). Trimming at V came to 6 bases and at J to 4 bases, leaving 8 bases not matched to a gene. This CDR3 comprises 16 residues. CDR3 region: CASSLGQGAGNQPQHF. Here the CDR3 DNA reads TGTGCCAGCAGTCTAGGACAGGGGGCAGGGAATCAGCCCCAGCATTTT.

The chain uses TRBV10-3 and TRBJ1-1; D call uncertain. V was cut by 6 bases and J by 5 bases, with 13 bases left in between. Germline V gives CDR1 ENHRY, CDR2 SYGVKD. The CDR3 is 13 residues long. In nucleotides, the CDR3 is TGTGCCATCAGGGACCCTTCGGGGACTGAAGCTTTCTTT. Residues: CAIRDPSGTEAFF.

The genes are TRBV7-9 and TRBJ2-4, with D uncertain. The DNA end is a closer match to TRBJ2-7, so the J assignment may be wrong. From germline, CDR1 is SEHNR and CDR2 FQNEAQ (reference sequence). CDR3 size: 13 residues. The CDR3 region is CASSPFGGHEQYF. CDR3 nucleotides: TGTGCCAGCAGCCCCTTTGGTGGCCACGAGCAGTACTTC.

This clonotype was seen a handful of times. This chain connects TRBV10-3 to TRBJ1-2, with D unresolved. V shed 4 bases and J shed 6 bases, with 15 bases lying between them. This CDR3 is 14 amino acids long. In germline, CDR1 is ENHRY, CDR2 SYGVKD. CDR3 nucleotide sequence: TGTGCCATCAGTGTTGACAATACTGGTAATGGCTACACCTTC. It encodes CAISVDNTGNGYTF.

The sample holds a few counts of this clonotype. CDR3 residues: CASSYRETYEQYF. Here the CDR3 DNA reads TGTGCCAGCAGTTACCGGGAAACCTACGAGCAGTACTTC. The chain carries TRBV6-5 and TRBJ2-7, with a possible D match to TRBD2 (5 bases). Germline V gene data show CDR1 as MNHEY and CDR2 as SVGAGI. The CDR3 is made up of 13 amino acids. V lost 2 bases and J lost 2, with 7 bases in between.

J is TRBJ2-3 and V is TRBV28; 10 bases are shared with TRBD1. The V gene end was trimmed by 5 bases and the J gene end by 6 bases; junction bases not matched to a gene: 8. The CDR3 extends over 15 amino acids. From germline, CDR1 is MDHEN and CDR2 SYDVKM. In nucleotides, the CDR3 is TGTGCCAGCAGTCTGGACAGGGGGATTAGGGATACGCAGTATTTT. This gives the protein CASSLDRGIRDTQYF.

The V gene is TRBV9, the J gene TRBJ2-1; 11 bases fit TRBD2. The CDR3 has 16 amino acids. CDR1 SGDLS and CDR2 YYNGEE come from the germline V gene. Trimming took 4 bases from V and 3 from J; bases not matched to a gene: 6. The CDR3 region is CASSPNSGRGYNEQFF. The CDR3 DNA is TGTGCCAGCAGCCCCAATAGCGGGAGGGGCTACAATGAGCAGTTCTTC.

The sample holds many counts of this clonotype. The chain carries TRBV6-6 and TRBJ1-5; no definite D call. This CDR3 has 12 residues. Germline CDR1 and CDR2: MNHNY and SVGAGI (reference sequence). Trimming pared 5 bases from V and 4 bases from J, leaving 6 bases between. Here the CDR3 DNA reads TGTGCCAGCAGTCGAGATAATCAGCCCCAGCATTTT. Protein sequence: CASSRDNQPQHF.

The genes are TRBV12-3 or TRBV12-4 and TRBJ2-1; TRBD2 aligns across 8 bases. The V and J ends lost 8 bases and 13 bases, in that order; junction bases with no gene match: 13. The CDR3 totals 13 residues. The CDR3 protein is CASRGGIQETQFF. The DNA of the CDR3 is TGTGCCAGCCGGGGGGGAATCCAAGAGACCCAGTTCTTC.

The table lists this clonotype with a few counts. The chain couples TRBV11-2 to TRBJ2-7; TRBD1 is a possible D gene (6 bases). The germline V and J ends were trimmed by 2 bases and 5 bases, with 16 bases remaining between them. The length of the CDR3 is 15 residues. The germline CDR1 and CDR2 sequences are SGHAT and FQNNGV. The CDR3 here is CASSLQGHDIDEQYF. For the CDR3, the DNA is TGTGCCAGCAGCTTACAGGGACACGACATCGACGAGCAGTACTTC. Drawing the rest from reference TRBV11-2 and TRBJ2-7, the complete variable domain is EAGVAQSPRYKIIEKRQSVAFWCNPISGHATLYWYQQILGQGPKLLIQFQNNGVVDDSQLPKDRFSAERLKGVDSTLKIQPAKLEDSAVYLCASSLQGHDIDEQYFGPGTRLTVT.

Remarks on this clonotype: Since a much larger clone is just one base distant, this may be a read error. This sequence joins TRBV4-2 and TRBJ2-5; 7 bases agree with TRBD2. Germline values: CDR1 LGHNA, CDR2 YNFKEQ. This CDR3 has 16 amino acids. As DNA, the CDR3 is TGTGCCAGCAGCCAAGAACAACTAGCGCTTGAAGAGACCCAGCACTTC. Its protein is CASSQEQLALEETQHF.

The chain links TRBV20-1 to TRBJ1-1; tentatively, D is TRBD1 (5 bases). This CDR3 is built from 14 residues. Germline V gene data show CDR1 as DFQATT and CDR2 as SNEGSKA (reference sequence). The ends were cut back, 0 bases at V and 5 bases at J, with 13 bases in the middle. DNA of the CDR3: TGCAGTGCTAGAGAACTAGGGGAGGGTACTGAAGCTTTCTTT. Translated, it gives CSARELGEGTEAFF.

The chain has TRBV29-1 and TRBJ2-3; 13 nucleotides match TRBD2. The V gene end was trimmed by 1 base and the J gene end by 4 bases; junction bases not matched to a gene: 11. Germline CDR1 and CDR2: SQVTM and ANQGSEA. The CDR3 totals 18 residues. CDR3 in amino acids: CSVEGVTGLAGRSDTQYF. In DNA form, the CDR3 reads TGCAGCGTTGAAGGGGTTACGGGACTAGCGGGACGGTCAGATACGCAGTATTTT.